A single sample gave rise to the 18 T cell receptor beta chains below, sequenced in a study of cytomegalovirus exposure and HLA in healthy donors. PCR involved 60 Vbeta and 13 Jbeta primers. The protocol was immunoSEQ multiplex PCR, while the TCRdb copy is restricted to in-frame clones and leaves out a portion. The sample includes 110,000 or so clones, roughly 70% of them seen just once. Specimen: PBMCs. Receptors originate from a man between 18 and 35 years old in good health and CMV-seropositive.

The sample holds one count of this clone. The genes are TRBV18 and TRBJ1-2; D uncertain. Trimming removed 3 bases at V and 4 bases at J, with 12 bases between. The CDR3 has 14 amino acids. Germline V gene lookup returns CDR1 KGHSH and CDR2 LQKENI. The CDR3 nucleotides are TGTGCCAGCTCACCCGGCGGCTTTCCCTATGGCTACACCTTC. Encoded protein: CASSPGGFPYGYTF.

The V call is TRBV10-1, the J call TRBJ1-1; 7 bases align to TRBD1. Germline V gene lookup returns CDR1 WNHNN and CDR2 SYGVQD (reference sequence). With 7 bases clipped from V and 1 base from J, the junction kept 3 bases outside the gene matches. This CDR3 has 13 residues. As DNA, the CDR3 is TGCGCCAGCAACGACAGGGCGAACACTGAAGCTTTCTTT. The encoded protein is CASNDRANTEAFF.

This chain links TRBV10-3 with TRBJ2-2, with a weak D call TRBD1 (6 bases). The germline V gene has CDR1 ENHRY and CDR2 SYGVKD. V was cut by 9 bases and J by 9 bases, with 14 bases left in between. This CDR3 contains 12 residues. The CDR3 region is CAMASGDWELFF. CDR3 bases: TGTGCCATGGCCTCAGGGGATTGGGAGCTGTTTTTT.

The chain has TRBV5-1 and TRBJ1-6, with D perhaps matching TRBD1 (5 bases). The CDR3 spans 15 residues. V lost 1 base to trimming and J lost 2 bases, with 7 bases between them. Germline loops: CDR1 SGHRS, CDR2 YFSETQ. In nucleotides, the CDR3 is TGCGCCAGCAGCTTGCAGGGCCCCTATAATTCACCCCTCCACTTT. Protein product: CASSLQGPYNSPLHF.

The V gene is TRBV5-1, the J gene TRBJ1-2, with 7 bases that match TRBD1. Germline V gene data show CDR1 as SGHRS and CDR2 as YFSETQ. This CDR3 spans 15 amino acids. Trimming removed 5 bases from V and 2 bases from J; junction bases left unmatched: 9. The CDR3 region is CASSYLEGGNYGYTF. CDR3 DNA sequence: TGCGCCAGCAGTTATCTAGAAGGGGGCAACTATGGCTACACCTTC.

The chain joins TRBV9 to TRBJ1-1; possibly TRBD1 for D (6 bases). The V and J ends lost 6 bases and 1 base respectively, with 16 bases between them. CDR1 SGDLS and CDR2 YYNGEE come from the germline V gene. The CDR3 spans 15 residues. CDR3 sequence (DNA): TGTGCCAGCAAAGCTACAGGGATAGAGAACACTGAAGCTTTCTTT. Protein sequence: CASKATGIENTEAFF.

V is TRBV6-5 and J is TRBJ1-4, with D possibly being TRBD1 (6 bases). Germline V gene data show CDR1 as MNHEY and CDR2 as SVGAGI. CDR3 length equals 14 residues. With 2 bases removed from V and 10 bases from J, the gap between germline ends came to 14 bases. The CDR3 DNA sequence: TGTGCCAGCAGTTACGGGGAGGGGGTCGGAAAACTGTTTTTT. Translating it yields CASSYGEGVGKLFF.

The chain carries TRBV19 and TRBJ2-5; TRBD1 aligns across 9 bases. The CDR3 consists of 15 residues. Trimming cost V 4 bases and J 5 bases; bases outside gene matches: 8. Germline V lookup: CDR1 LNHDA, CDR2 SQIVND (reference sequence). CDR3 coding DNA: TGTGCCAGTAGTAGGTTGGACAGGGGTAGGGAGACCCAGTACTTC. Translated, it gives CASSRLDRGRETQYF.

The chain carries TRBV23-1 and TRBJ2-7; TRBD1 matches 7 bases. TRBV23-1 is an ORF, with its function uncertain. Trimming took 6 bases from V and 9 from J; bases not matched to a gene: 17. This CDR3 has 15 residues. The CDR3 DNA sequence: TGCGCCAGCAGCCCCCCGGGACAGACCCAAAGGCTGCAGTACGTC. As protein: CASSPPGQTQRLQYV.

This clone was seen only a few times. The chain uses TRBV13 and TRBJ1-4, with a possible D match to TRBD1 (5 bases). Trimming pared 0 bases from V and 8 bases from J, leaving 16 bases between. CDR3 length: 16 residues. The germline CDR1 and CDR2 sequences are PRHDT and FYEKMQ (reference sequence). This CDR3 reads CASSLGTASGGEKLFF. As DNA, the CDR3 is TGTGCCAGCAGCTTAGGGACAGCCTCGGGAGGGGAAAAACTGTTTTTT.

The gene calls are TRBV30 and TRBJ2-4; D is perhaps TRBD2 (6 bases). CDR1 GTSNPN and CDR2 SVGIG come from the germline V gene (reference sequence). Trimming cost V 2 bases and J 1 base, with 18 bases left between them. The CDR3 runs 17 residues. CDR3 nucleotides: TGTGCCTGGAGTACCTCACTTGGTGCGGGGGCCAAAAACATTCAGTACTTC. Protein sequence: CAWSTSLGAGAKNIQYF.

This clone showed up just a few times. The CDR3, as DNA: TGTGCCACCAGCAGAGATCTCGCCGACTTAAAGGGCTACACCTTC. As protein: CATSRDLADLKGYTF. The chain is built from TRBV15 and TRBJ1-2, with D unresolved. The germline V and J ends were trimmed by 0 bases and 8 bases, with 16 bases remaining between them. The CDR3 loop spans 15 amino acids. Germline V lookup: CDR1 LNHNV, CDR2 YYDKDF (reference sequence).

The chain uses TRBV4-2 and TRBJ2-2, with 8 bases matching TRBD1. CDR3 length: 16 residues. Trimming at V came to 0 bases and at J to 3 bases, leaving 3 bases not matched to a gene. Germline loops: CDR1 LGHNA, CDR2 YNFKEQ. The CDR3 protein is CASSQDTGGYTGELFF. The CDR3 region has the DNA TGTGCCAGCAGCCAAGACACAGGGGGTTACACCGGGGAGCTGTTTTTT.

The rearrangement links TRBV11-1 to TRBJ2-3, with D perhaps matching TRBD1 (6 bases). This CDR3 has 12 amino acids. Germline values: CDR1 SGHAT, CDR2 FQDESV (reference sequence). V lost 5 bases and J 8 bases, leaving 11 bases between the germline ends. The chain's CDR3 is CASSPTQGTQYF. DNA of the CDR3: TGTGCCAGCAGCCCCACACAGGGTACGCAGTATTTT. The complete variable domain, with remaining parts taken from reference TRBV11-1 and TRBJ2-3, reads EAEVAQSPRYKITEKSQAVAFWCDPISGHATLYWYRQILGQGPELLVQFQDESVVDDSQLPKDRFSAERLKGVDSTLKIQPAELGDSAMYLCASSPTQGTQYFGPGTRLTVL.

The rearrangement joins TRBV2 to TRBJ2-2, with D maybe TRBD2 (5 bases). V gave up 8 bases and J gave up 1 base, with 11 bases separating them. This CDR3 is 14 amino acids long. Germline V gives CDR1 SNHLY, CDR2 FYNNEI. CDR3: CASQWSGNTGELFF. CDR3 coding DNA: TGTGCCAGCCAGTGGAGCGGGAACACCGGGGAGCTGTTTTTT.

The V call is TRBV11-3, the J call TRBJ1-1; 8 bases are shared with TRBD1. CDR3 size: 14 residues. CDR1 is SGHNT and CDR2 is YENEEA in the germline V gene. V lost 1 base and J lost 3; bases outside the gene matches: 1. CDR3: CASSLGQGHTEAFF. Written as DNA, the CDR3 is TGTGCCAGCAGCTTAGGACAGGGGCACACTGAAGCTTTCTTT.

This clone was counted a few times. The V call is TRBV28, the J call TRBJ1-4; D not resolved. Looked up from germline, CDR1 is MDHEN and CDR2 is SYDVKM. This CDR3 has 12 residues. Between the trimmed V and J ends, which lost 8 bases and 8 bases, there was a span of 12 bases. The CDR3 DNA reads TGTGCCAGCGGTGAGATTTGGGAAAAACTGTTTTTT. Amino acids: CASGEIWEKLFF.

The CDR3 reads CASSDSGADGDTQYF. The CDR3 coding sequence is TGTGCCAGCAGTGACTCTGGGGCGGACGGTGATACGCAGTATTTT. The chain joins TRBV6-4 to TRBJ2-3; weak D call: TRBD1 (5 bases). Germline V gene sequence: CDR1 MRHNA, CDR2 SNTAGT. The length of the CDR3 is 15 residues. V was clipped by 0 bases and J by 6 bases, with 13 bases between them.